A selection of T cell receptor beta chains follows, all from one sample in a study of cytomegalovirus exposure and HLA in healthy donors. Sequencing was performed with immunoSEQ multiplex PCR; in TCRdb, only in-frame clones are kept and a portion is missing. The data show about 150,000 clones, roughly 88% seen once. Sequenced: PBMCs. These receptors came from a man between 50 and 59 years old in good health and CMV-seropositive. Each CDR3 is given without its conserved first and last residue.

V gene	J gene	CDR3 protein
TRBV15	TRBJ1-1	ATSRDTRTGAEAF
TRBV19	TRBJ2-6	ACSLGANVLT
TRBV2	TRBJ2-5	ASMGLVMETQY
TRBV2	TRBJ1-5	ASSEMGRAQH
TRBV18	TRBJ2-1	ASSPGLYNEQF
TRBV27	TRBJ2-1	ASSWDYTTNEQF
TRBV30	TRBJ1-1	AWSLGQGNTEAF
TRBV19	TRBJ2-5	ASSDSGGKETQY
TRBV6-6	TRBJ2-7	ASSTDRFYEQY
TRBV4-1	TRBJ2-5	ASSPWDNGQETQY
TRBV10-3	TRBJ1-1	AISESRQGGTEAF
TRBV15	TRBJ2-1	ATGRGAWPPGSEQF
TRBV5-8	TRBJ1-5	ASSAGSLGGQPQH
TRBV14	TRBJ2-1	ASSHGTSSYNEQF
TRBV6-5	TRBJ1-2	ASSYSGGVGYGYT
TRBV2	TRBJ2-1	ASRAGSGSYNEQF
TRBV2	TRBJ2-5	ASSARGAGETQY